Listed here is a single T cell receptor (beta chain). This entry belongs to a study of OX40 agonist ivuxolimab in advanced cancers. Germline assignment: CDR1 ENHRY and CDR2 SYGVKD. This CDR3 region has 15 residues. V dropped 3 bases and J dropped 1 base, with 9 bases sitting between them. Measured with immunoSEQ multiplex PCR; TCRdb has only the in-frame clones, and not every one. The sample includes more than 20,000 clones, about 85% seen only once; the top ten take about 26%. The material sequenced was CD4+ or CD8+ T cells sorted from blood, taken in a trial of the OX40 agonist ivuxolimab. This TCR derives from an adult with an advanced solid tumor such as melanoma, head and neck, liver or kidney cancer. This chain links TRBV10-3 with TRBJ1-4; D call uncertain. In DNA form, the CDR3 reads TGTGCCATCAGTGACAGTTCTCAAACTAATGAAAAACTGTTTTTT. This gives the protein CAISDSSQTNEKLFF.